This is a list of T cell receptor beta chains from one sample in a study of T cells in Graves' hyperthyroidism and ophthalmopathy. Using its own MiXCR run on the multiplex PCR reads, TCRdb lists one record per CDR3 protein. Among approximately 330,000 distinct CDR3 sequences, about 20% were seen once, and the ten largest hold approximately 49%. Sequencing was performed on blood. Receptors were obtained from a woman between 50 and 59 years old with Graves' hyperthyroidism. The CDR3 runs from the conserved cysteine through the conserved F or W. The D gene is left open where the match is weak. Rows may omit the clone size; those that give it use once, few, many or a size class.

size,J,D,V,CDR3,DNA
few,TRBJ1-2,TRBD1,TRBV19,CASSIWGQGSYGYTF,TGTGCCAGTAGTATCTGGGGACAGGGGAGCTATGGCTACACCTTC
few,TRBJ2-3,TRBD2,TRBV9,CASRRGGGGTTDTQYF,TGTGCCAGCAGACGGGGGGGCGGGGGAACCACAGATACGCAGTATTTT
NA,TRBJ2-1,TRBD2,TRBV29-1,CSVRTSGRRGFF,TGCAGCGTTCGGACTAGCGGGAGACGGGGGTTCTTC
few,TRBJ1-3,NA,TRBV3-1,CASSQGVAVYSGNTIYF,TGTGCCAGCAGCCAAGGGGTTGCAGTTTACTCTGGAAACACCATATATTTT
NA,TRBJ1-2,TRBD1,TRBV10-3,CAISEPTGDYGYTF,TGTGCCATCAGTGAGCCGACAGGGGACTATGGCTACACCTTC
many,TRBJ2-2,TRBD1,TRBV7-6,CASSLRQGVNTGELFF,TGTGCCAGCAGCCTTAGACAGGGGGTGAACACCGGGGAGCTGTTTTTT
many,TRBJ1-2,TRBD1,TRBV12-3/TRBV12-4,CASTQGTGVYGYTF,TGTGCCAGCACCCAGGGGACAGGAGTCTATGGCTACACCTTC
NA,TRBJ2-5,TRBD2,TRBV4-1,CASSLMGLAGTQETQYF,TGCGCCAGCAGCCTCATGGGACTAGCCGGAACTCAAGAGACCCAGTACTTC
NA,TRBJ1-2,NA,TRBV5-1,CASSLGQPTYGYTF,TGCGCCAGCAGCTTGGGACAGCCGACCTATGGCTACACCTTC
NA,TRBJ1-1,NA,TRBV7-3,CASITDQGPTEAFF,TGTGCCAGCATAACAGACCAGGGCCCCACTGAAGCTTTCTTT
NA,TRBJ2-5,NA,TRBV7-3,CASSLTHREGVAQYF,TGTGCCAGCAGCTTAACGCACAGGGAGGGAGTGGCCCAGTACTTC
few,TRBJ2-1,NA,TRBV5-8,CASSLGGAAYQNNEQFF,TGTGCCAGCAGCTTGGGGGGAGCAGCTTATCAAAACAATGAGCAGTTCTTC
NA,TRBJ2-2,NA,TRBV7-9,CASLLVGELFF,TGTGCCAGCCTCTTAGTCGGGGAGCTGTTTTTT
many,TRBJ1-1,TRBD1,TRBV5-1,CASSWTGLTEAFF,TGCGCCAGCAGCTGGACAGGGCTGACTGAAGCTTTCTTT
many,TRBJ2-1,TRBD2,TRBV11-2,CASIAGGSYNEQFF,TGTGCCAGCATTGCGGGGGGGTCCTACAATGAGCAGTTCTTC
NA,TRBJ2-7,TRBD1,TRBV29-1,CSVEGTGVEQYF,TGCAGCGTTGAAGGGACAGGGGTCGAGCAGTACTTC
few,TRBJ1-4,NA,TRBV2,CASSSRDREEKLFF,TGTGCCAGCAGTAGCCGGGACCGCGAGGAAAAACTGTTTTTT
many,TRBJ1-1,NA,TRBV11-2,CASSRRGGGNAEAFF,TGTGCCAGCAGCCGCCGAGGGGGGGGTAACGCTGAAGCTTTCTTT
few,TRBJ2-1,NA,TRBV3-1,CASSQVRGVYNEQFF,TGTGCCAGCAGCCAAGTAAGGGGGGTCTACAATGAGCAGTTCTTC
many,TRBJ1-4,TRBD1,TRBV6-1,CASSETGVEKLFF,TGTGCCAGCAGTGAGACAGGGGTCGAAAAACTGTTTTTT
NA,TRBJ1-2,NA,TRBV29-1,CSVEEDMIFKNTF,TGCAGCGTTGAAGAGGACATGATTTTTAAGAACACCTTC
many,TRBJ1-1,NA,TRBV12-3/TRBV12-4,CASSQRGNTEAFF,TGTGCCAGCAGTCAAAGAGGGAACACTGAAGCTTTCTTT
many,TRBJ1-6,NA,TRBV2,CASSEAGLGRSPLHF,TGTGCCAGCAGTGAAGCGGGGTTAGGGAGGTCACCCCTCCACTTT
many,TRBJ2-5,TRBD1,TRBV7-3,CASSSRTGVGETQYF,TGTGCCAGCAGCTCTCGGACAGGGGTCGGGGAGACCCAGTACTTC
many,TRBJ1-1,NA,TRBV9,CASSGGRKMNTEAFF,TGTGCCAGCAGCGGCGGCAGGAAGATGAACACTGAAGCTTTCTTT
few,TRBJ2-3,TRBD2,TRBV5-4,CASSLGPPSGGADTQYF,TGTGCCAGCAGCTTGGGTCCCCCTAGCGGGGGGGCAGATACGCAGTATTTT
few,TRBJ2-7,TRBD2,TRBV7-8,CASSRRGNYEQYF,TGTGCCAGCAGCCGGCGGGGGAACTACGAGCAGTACTTC